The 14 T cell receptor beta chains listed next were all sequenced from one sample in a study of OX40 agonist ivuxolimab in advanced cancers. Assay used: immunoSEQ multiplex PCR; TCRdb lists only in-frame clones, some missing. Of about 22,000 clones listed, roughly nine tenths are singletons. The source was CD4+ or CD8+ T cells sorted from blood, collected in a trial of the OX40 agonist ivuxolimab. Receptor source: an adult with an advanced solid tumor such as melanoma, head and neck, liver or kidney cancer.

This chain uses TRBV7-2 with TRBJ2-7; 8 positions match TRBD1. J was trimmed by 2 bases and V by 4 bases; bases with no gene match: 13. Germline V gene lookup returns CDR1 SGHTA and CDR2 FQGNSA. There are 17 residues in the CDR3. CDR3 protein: CASSYRMGRGQAYEQYF. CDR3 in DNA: TGTGCCAGCAGCTATAGGATGGGCAGGGGGCAAGCCTACGAGCAGTACTTC. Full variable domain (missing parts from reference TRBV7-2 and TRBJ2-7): GAGVSQSPSNKVTEKGKDVELRCDPISGHTALYWYRQSLGQGLEFLIYFQGNSAPDKSGLPSDRFSAERTGGSVSTLTIQRTQQEDSAVYLCASSYRMGRGQAYEQYFGPGTRLTVT.

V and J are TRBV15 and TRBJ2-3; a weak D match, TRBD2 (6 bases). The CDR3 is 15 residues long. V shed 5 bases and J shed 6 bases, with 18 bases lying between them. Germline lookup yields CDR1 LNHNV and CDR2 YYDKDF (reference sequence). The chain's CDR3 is CATSWPLGGIDTQYF. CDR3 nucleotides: TGTGCCACCAGCTGGCCCCTTGGGGGGATTGATACGCAGTATTTT. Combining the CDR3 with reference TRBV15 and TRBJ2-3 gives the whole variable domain DAMVIQNPRYQVTQFGKPVTLSCSQTLNHNVMYWYQQKSSQAPKLLFHYYDKDFNNEADTPDNFQSRRPNTSFCFLDIRSPGLGDTAMYLCATSWPLGGIDTQYFGPGTRLTVL.

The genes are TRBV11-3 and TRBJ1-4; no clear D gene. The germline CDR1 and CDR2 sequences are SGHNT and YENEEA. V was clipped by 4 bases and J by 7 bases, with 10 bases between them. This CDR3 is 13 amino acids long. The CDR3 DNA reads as TGTGCCAGCAGCTCAAGGTGGGGTGAAAAACTGTTTTTT. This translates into CASSSRWGEKLFF. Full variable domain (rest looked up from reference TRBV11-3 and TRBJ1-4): EAGVVQSPRYKIIEKKQPVAFWCNPISGHNTLYWYLQNLGQGPELLIRYENEEAVDDSQLPKDRFSAERLKGVDSTLKIQPAELGDSAVYLCASSSRWGEKLFFGSGTQLSVL.

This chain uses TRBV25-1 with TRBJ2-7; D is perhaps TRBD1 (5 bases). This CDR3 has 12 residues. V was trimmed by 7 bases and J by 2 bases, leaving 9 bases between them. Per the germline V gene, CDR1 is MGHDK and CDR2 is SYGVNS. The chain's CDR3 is CASKGLAYEQYF. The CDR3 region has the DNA TGTGCCAGCAAGGGGCTAGCCTACGAGCAGTACTTC.

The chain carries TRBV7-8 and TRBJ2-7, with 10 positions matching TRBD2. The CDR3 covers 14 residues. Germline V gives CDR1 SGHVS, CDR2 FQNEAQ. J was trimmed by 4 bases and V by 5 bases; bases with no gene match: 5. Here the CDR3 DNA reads TGTGCCAGCAGCCCGAAGCGGGAGGGGTACGAGCAGTACTTC. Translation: CASSPKREGYEQYF.

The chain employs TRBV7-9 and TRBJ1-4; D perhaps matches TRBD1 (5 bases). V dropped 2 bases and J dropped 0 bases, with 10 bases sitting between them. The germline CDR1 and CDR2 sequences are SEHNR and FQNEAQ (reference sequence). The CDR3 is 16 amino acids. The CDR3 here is CASSLQGTATNEKLFF. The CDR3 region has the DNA TGTGCCAGCAGCTTACAGGGCACTGCAACTAATGAAAAACTGTTTTTT.

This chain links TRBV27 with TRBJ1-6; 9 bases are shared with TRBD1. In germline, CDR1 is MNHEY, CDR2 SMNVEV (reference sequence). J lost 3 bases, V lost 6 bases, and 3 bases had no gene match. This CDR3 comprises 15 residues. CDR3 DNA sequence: TGTGCCAGCAGGACAGGGGGTAACTATAATTCACCCCTCCACTTT. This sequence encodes CASRTGGNYNSPLHF.

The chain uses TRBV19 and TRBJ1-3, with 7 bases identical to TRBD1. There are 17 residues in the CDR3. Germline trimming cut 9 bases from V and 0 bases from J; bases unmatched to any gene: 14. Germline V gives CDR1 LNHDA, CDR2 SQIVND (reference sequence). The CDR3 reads CARLTVTGTFSGNTIYF. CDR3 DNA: TGTGCCAGGTTAACGGTGACAGGGACATTCTCTGGAAACACCATATATTTT.

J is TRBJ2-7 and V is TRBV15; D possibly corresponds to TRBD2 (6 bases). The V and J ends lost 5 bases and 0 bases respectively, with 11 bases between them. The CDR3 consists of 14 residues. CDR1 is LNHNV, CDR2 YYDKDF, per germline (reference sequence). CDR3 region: CATSWGDGSYEQYF. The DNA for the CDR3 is TGTGCCACCAGCTGGGGGGATGGCTCCTACGAGCAGTACTTC.

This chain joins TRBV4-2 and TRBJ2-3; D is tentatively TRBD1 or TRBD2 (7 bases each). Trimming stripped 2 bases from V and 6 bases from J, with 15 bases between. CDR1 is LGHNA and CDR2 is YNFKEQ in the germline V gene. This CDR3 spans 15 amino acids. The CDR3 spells CASSQIGRGQDTQYF. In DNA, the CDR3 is TGTGCCAGCAGCCAAATAGGGAGGGGACAGGATACGCAGTATTTT.

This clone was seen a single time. The chain's CDR3 is CASRGDTQYF. In DNA, the CDR3 is TGTGCCAGCAGGGGAGATACGCAGTATTTT. J is TRBJ2-3 and V is TRBV7-9, with D uncertain. Trimming cost V 6 bases and J 5 bases, with 3 bases left between them. Germline lookup yields CDR1 SEHNR and CDR2 FQNEAQ (reference sequence). The CDR3 contains 10 residues.

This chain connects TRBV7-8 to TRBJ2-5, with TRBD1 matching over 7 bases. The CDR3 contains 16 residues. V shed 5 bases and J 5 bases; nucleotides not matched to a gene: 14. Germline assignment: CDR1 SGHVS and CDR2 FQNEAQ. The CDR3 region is CASSPKWTGPRETQYF. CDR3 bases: TGTGCCAGCAGCCCAAAATGGACAGGCCCAAGGGAGACCCAGTACTTC.

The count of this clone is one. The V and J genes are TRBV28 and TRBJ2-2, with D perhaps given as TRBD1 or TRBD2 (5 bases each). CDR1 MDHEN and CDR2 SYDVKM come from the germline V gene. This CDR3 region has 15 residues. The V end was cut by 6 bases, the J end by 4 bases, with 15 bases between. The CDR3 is CASSALRDPTGELFF. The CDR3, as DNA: TGTGCCAGCAGCGCGCTCCGGGACCCCACCGGGGAGCTGTTTTTT.

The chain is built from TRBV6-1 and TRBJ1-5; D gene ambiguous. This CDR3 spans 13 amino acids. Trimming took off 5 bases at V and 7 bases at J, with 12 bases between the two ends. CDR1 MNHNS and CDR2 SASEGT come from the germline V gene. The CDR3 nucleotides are TGTGCCAGCAGTCCCCGGGTCAACCAGCCCCAGCATTTT. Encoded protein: CASSPRVNQPQHF.